One T cell receptor beta chain is described in this entry. Its antigen remains unidentified. This sample stems from a study of response to subunit inactivated influenza vaccine. TCRdb reprocessed the RT-PCR reads via MiXCR and lists one record per CDR3 protein. The table lists about 830,000 distinct CDR3 sequences, around a sixth of them singletons. Study outcomes and limitations: Few additional T cells are recruited per seasonal influenza vaccination, authors suggested.

The length of the CDR3 is 15 residues. The germline V gene encodes CDR1 SGHTA and CDR2 FQGNSA. J was trimmed by 5 bases and V by 4 bases; bases with no gene match: 8. The chain recombines TRBV7-2 with TRBJ2-5; 9 positions match TRBD2. The receptor's source is a man between 50 and 59 years old who received an inactivated influenza vaccine. The sample here was PBMCs from blood, taken more than 4 days after vaccination. The CDR3 loop is CASSYSAGGYETQYF. The CDR3 DNA reads TGTGCCAGCAGCTACAGCGCGGGGGGGTACGAGACCCAGTACTTC.